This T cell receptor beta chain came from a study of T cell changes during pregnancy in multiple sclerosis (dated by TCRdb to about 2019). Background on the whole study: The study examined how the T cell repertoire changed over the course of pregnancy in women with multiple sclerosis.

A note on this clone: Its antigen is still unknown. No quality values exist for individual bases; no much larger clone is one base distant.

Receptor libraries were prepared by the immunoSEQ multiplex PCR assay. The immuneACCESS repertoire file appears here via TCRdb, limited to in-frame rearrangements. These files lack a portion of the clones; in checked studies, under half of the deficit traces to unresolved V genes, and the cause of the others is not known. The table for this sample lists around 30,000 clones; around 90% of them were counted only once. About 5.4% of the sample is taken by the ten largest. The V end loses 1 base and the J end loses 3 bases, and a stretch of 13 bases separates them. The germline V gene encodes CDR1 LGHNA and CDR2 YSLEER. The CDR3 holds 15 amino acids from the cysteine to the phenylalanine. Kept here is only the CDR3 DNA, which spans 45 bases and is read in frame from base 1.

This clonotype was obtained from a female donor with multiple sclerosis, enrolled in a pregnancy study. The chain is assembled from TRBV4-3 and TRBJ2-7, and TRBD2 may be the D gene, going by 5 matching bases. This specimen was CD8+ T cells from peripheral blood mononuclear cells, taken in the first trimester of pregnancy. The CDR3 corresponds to CASSQVLSGIYEQYF. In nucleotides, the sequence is TGCGCCAGCAGCCAAGTATTAAGCGGAATCTACGAGCAGTACTTC.